One sample yielded the 19 T cell receptor beta chains listed below, sequenced in a study of blood T cell repertoires in COVID-19. Repertoires were generated with immunoSEQ multiplex PCR, while TCRdb's copy carries only in-frame clones and drops some. This table holds under 35,000 clones, about 90% found once. The sequencing input was peripheral blood. Receptors originate from a human donor in a cohort sampled during active COVID-19.

CDR3 bases: TGCAGCGTTAAAACCGGGACAGGGAACACTGAAGCTTTCTTT. As protein: CSVKTGTGNTEAFF. V is TRBV29-1 and J is TRBJ1-1; 8 bases are shared with TRBD1. The V gene's germline CDR1 is SQVTM and CDR2 ANQGSEA. Trimming took 5 bases from V and 1 from J; bases not matched to a gene: 6. The CDR3 runs to 14 residues.

V gene TRBV18 combines with J gene TRBJ1-1; possible D gene TRBD1, 5 bases. Germline V gene lookup returns CDR1 KGHSH and CDR2 LQKENI. This CDR3 has 14 residues. Between the trimmed V and J ends, which lost 6 bases and 4 bases, there was a span of 15 bases. The CDR3 region is CASSGTFGGTEAFF. The CDR3 DNA reads as TGTGCCAGCTCTGGGACCTTCGGGGGCACTGAAGCTTTCTTT.

The J gene is TRBJ2-2, the V gene TRBV3-1 (or the pseudogene TRBV3-2); the D gene is possibly TRBD1 (6 bases). CDR3 length: 14 residues. Trimming took 7 bases from V and 5 from J, leaving 14 bases between them. The germline gives CDR1 LGHDT, CDR2 YNNKEL (reference sequence). CDR3 bases: TGTGCCAGCACCTCAGGGGTGGAAACCGGGGAGCTGTTTTTT. Residues: CASTSGVETGELFF.

The V call is TRBV11-3, the J call TRBJ2-2; D perhaps matches TRBD2 (5 bases). V was clipped by 1 base and J by 15 bases, with 12 bases between them. Germline values: CDR1 SGHNT, CDR2 YENEEA. The CDR3 runs 12 residues. For the CDR3, the DNA is TGTGCCAGCAGCTTAGGAGGGTCCCTCTTGTTTTTT. Protein sequence: CASSLGGSLLFF. The full variable domain, rest sourced from reference TRBV11-3 and TRBJ2-2, is EAGVVQSPRYKIIEKKQPVAFWCNPISGHNTLYWYLQNLGQGPELLIRYENEEAVDDSQLPKDRFSAERLKGVDSTLKIQPAELGDSAVYLCASSLGGSLLFFGEGSRLTVL.

The chain joins TRBV6-5 to TRBJ1-1; D remains unclear. The CDR3 covers 15 residues. From germline, CDR1 is MNHEY and CDR2 SVGAGI. The V gene lost 6 bases and the J gene lost 3 bases, with 17 bases spanning the gap. The CDR3, as DNA: TGTGCCAGCAGGTTAGAGGGTAGGAGGGACACTGAAGCTTTCTTT. As protein: CASRLEGRRDTEAFF.

V usage is TRBV30 and J usage is TRBJ2-1; D perhaps matches TRBD1 (6 bases). Germline-derived CDR1 and CDR2 are GTSNPN and SVGIG (reference sequence). The V and J ends lost 1 base and 2 bases respectively, with 6 bases between them. The CDR3 sequence is 13 residues long. CDR3: CAWSGGPYNEQFF. The DNA of the CDR3 is TGTGCCTGGAGTGGGGGGCCCTACAATGAGCAGTTCTTC.

V usage is TRBV6-5 and J usage is TRBJ2-4, with 8 bases matching TRBD1. This CDR3 has 14 residues. V trimming: 4 bases; J trimming: 7 bases; junction bases outside the gene matches: 6. The germline V gene encodes CDR1 MNHEY and CDR2 SVGAGI. CDR3 amino acids: CASSSGQGRNIQYF. The CDR3 nucleotides are TGTGCCAGCAGTTCCGGACAGGGCCGGAACATTCAGTACTTC.

This clone was seen a few times. The chain employs TRBV28 and TRBJ2-5; 11 nucleotides agree with TRBD1. The length of the CDR3 is 13 residues. Germline assignment: CDR1 MDHEN and CDR2 SYDVKM. J lost 5 bases, V lost 5 bases, and 1 base had no gene match. Here the CDR3 DNA reads TGTGCCAGCAGTCGGGACAGGGGGGAGACCCAGTACTTC. This translates into CASSRDRGETQYF.

The V and J genes are TRBV5-6 and TRBJ2-5; 16 bases match TRBD2. V was clipped by 4 bases and J by 0 bases; unmatched bases: 6. From germline, CDR1 is SGHDT and CDR2 YYEEEE. The CDR3 has 18 amino acids. The chain's CDR3 is CASSLGTSGRGYQETQYF. The CDR3 coding sequence is TGTGCCAGCAGCCTAGGGACTAGCGGGAGGGGGTACCAAGAGACCCAGTACTTC.

The chain carries TRBV5-6 and TRBJ2-7, with 7 nucleotides matching TRBD2. This CDR3 has 13 residues. Germline-derived CDR1 and CDR2 are SGHDT and YYEEEE. V lost 0 bases to trimming and J lost 4 bases; unmatched junction nucleotides: 1. CDR3 residues: CASSLGGGYEQYV. The CDR3 bases are TGTGCCAGCAGCTTGGGCGGGGGATACGAGCAGTACGTC.

This clone was counted a single time. The chain recombines TRBV6-5 with TRBJ2-2, with unresolved D. Trimming took 10 bases from V and 1 from J, leaving 10 bases between them. The V gene's germline CDR1 is MNHEY and CDR2 SVGAGI. The CDR3 loop spans 13 amino acids. The CDR3 DNA reads TGTGCCACTGGTACTTGGAACACCGGGGAGCTGTTTTTT. Protein sequence: CATGTWNTGELFF.

The rearrangement links TRBV19 to TRBJ1-3, with 9 bases aligning to TRBD1. The CDR3 has 16 residues. V shed 5 bases and J 0 bases; nucleotides not matched to a gene: 5. Germline CDR1 and CDR2: LNHDA and SQIVND (reference sequence). The CDR3 protein is CASSARDRASGNTIYF. Written as DNA, the CDR3 is TGTGCCAGTAGTGCCCGGGACAGGGCCTCTGGAAACACCATATATTTT.

The chain recombines TRBV24-1 with TRBJ1-2; TRBD1 might be the D (6 bases). The CDR3 length is 12 residues. The germline V gene encodes CDR1 KGHDR and CDR2 SFDVKD. The V gene lost 7 bases and the J gene lost 7 bases, with 12 bases spanning the gap. The CDR3 nucleotides are TGTGCCACCAGCTCTACAGGGTCTGGCTACACCTTC. This gives the protein CATSSTGSGYTF.

This clone was detected once. V gene TRBV27 combines with J gene TRBJ1-1; TRBD1 matches 9 bases. Germline CDR1 and CDR2: MNHEY and SMNVEV (reference sequence). This CDR3 contains 11 residues. The V gene end was trimmed by 8 bases and the J gene end by 13 bases; junction bases not matched to a gene: 8. This chain's CDR3 is CASGTGSVGFF. The DNA for the CDR3 is TGTGCCAGCGGGACAGGGTCGGTTGGTTTCTTT.

The V and J genes are TRBV19 and TRBJ1-5, with D maybe TRBD1 (6 bases). Trimming took off 10 bases at V and 7 bases at J, with 17 bases between the two ends. The CDR3 is 13 amino acids. Germline loops: CDR1 LNHDA, CDR2 SQIVND (reference sequence). CDR3 sequence: CATNRQVPQPQHF. The CDR3 DNA is TGTGCCACGAACAGACAGGTGCCCCAGCCCCAGCATTTT.

J is TRBJ2-6 and V is TRBV2; D call uncertain. Germline V gene data show CDR1 as SNHLY and CDR2 as FYNNEI. V lost 6 bases, J lost 2 bases, and 5 bases lay in between. The CDR3 has 13 amino acids. In nucleotides, the CDR3 is TGTGCCAGCAGCCTTGCTGGGGCCAACGTCCTGACTTTC. Its protein product is CASSLAGANVLTF.

This clone showed up just once. This chain connects TRBV7-6 to TRBJ2-3; D unclear. CDR3 length: 13 amino acids. Trimming took off 1 base at V and 4 bases at J, with 6 bases between the two ends. The germline CDR1 and CDR2 sequences are SGHVS and FNYEAQ. CDR3 sequence reads: CASSLGVSDTQYF. DNA for the CDR3: TGTGCCAGCAGCTTAGGTGTATCAGATACGCAGTATTTT.

The chain links TRBV10-3 to TRBJ1-6; TRBD1 agrees at 7 bases. From germline, CDR1 is ENHRY and CDR2 SYGVKD. V lost 2 bases to trimming and J lost 0 bases; unmatched junction nucleotides: 19. CDR3 length: 22 residues. The CDR3 sequence is CAISEMWGAGTVKSSYNSPLHF. CDR3 coding DNA: TGTGCCATCAGTGAGATGTGGGGTGCAGGGACAGTGAAAAGCTCCTATAATTCACCCCTCCACTTT.

The gene calls are TRBV5-1 and TRBJ2-1; TRBD1 matches at 7 bases. V lost 4 bases and J lost 4; bases outside the gene matches: 5. This CDR3 has 14 amino acids. CDR1 is SGHRS and CDR2 is YFSETQ in the germline V gene. The CDR3 DNA sequence: TGCGCCAGCAGCGGAGGACAGGAGTACAATGAGCAGTTCTTC. It translates to CASSGGQEYNEQFF.